What follows are 8 T cell receptor beta chains derived from one specimen sequenced in a study of blood T cell repertoires in COVID-19. Repertoires were generated with immunoSEQ multiplex PCR, while TCRdb's copy carries only in-frame clones and drops some. This table holds around 310,000 clones, about 88% found once. The sequencing sample was made of peripheral blood. Source of these receptors: a woman in her sixties with acute or convalescent COVID-19.

This sequence joins TRBV20-1 and TRBJ2-7, with 10 positions matching TRBD2. There are 16 residues in the CDR3. Germline V gives CDR1 DFQATT, CDR2 SNEGSKA (reference sequence). The ends lost 3 bases at V and 0 bases at J; junction bases unmatched: 8. This CDR3 is CSASALAGVGSYEQYF. In DNA form, the CDR3 reads TGCAGTGCTAGTGCCCTAGCGGGAGTGGGCTCCTACGAGCAGTACTTC.

In this sample, this clone turned up once. V gene TRBV23-1 combines with J gene TRBJ1-3; D remains ambiguous. TRBV23-1 is identified as an open reading frame with a role that is uncertain. This CDR3 has 21 residues. Between the trimmed V and J ends, which lost 2 bases and 1 base, there was a span of 27 bases. CDR3 coding DNA: TGCGCCAGCAGTCAAACCCCCCCGGCCAGGTTTTCGAAGAAATCTGGAAACACCATATATTTT. Translated, it gives CASSQTPPARFSKKSGNTIYF.

The genes are TRBV5-1 and TRBJ2-7, with D perhaps TRBD1 (5 bases). Trimming stripped 4 bases from V and 6 bases from J, with 8 bases between. CDR3 length: 11 residues. Looked up from germline, CDR1 is SGHRS and CDR2 is YFSETQ. CDR3 in DNA: TGCGCCAGCAGCGCAGGGCCCGAGCAGTACTTC. It codes for CASSAGPEQYF.

The J gene is TRBJ2-7, the V gene TRBV21-1; the table's D call of TRBD2 was not tested on the DNA. TRBV21-1 is marked as a pseudogene. The CDR3 spans 15 residues. The CDR3 DNA sequence: TGTGCCAGCAGCCCCCCAGGGCCTCGGGACTGCGAGCAGTACTTC. This translates into CASSPPGPRDCEQYF.

The chain recombines TRBV12-3 or TRBV12-4 with TRBJ2-2, with D uncertain. V was trimmed by 3 bases and J by 3 bases, leaving 5 bases between them. The CDR3 runs 13 residues. In nucleotides, the CDR3 is TGTGCCAGCAGTTTTTCGGACACCGGGGAGCTGTTTTTT. Its protein is CASSFSDTGELFF.

This chain links TRBV18 with TRBJ1-3, with D possibly matching TRBD1 (6 bases). V was clipped by 5 bases and J by 3 bases, with 14 bases between them. Germline V gene data show CDR1 as KGHSH and CDR2 as LQKENI. The CDR3 runs 15 residues. CDR3 sequence reads: CASSTQQGHGNTIYF. The DNA for the CDR3 is TGTGCCAGCTCAACCCAACAGGGACATGGAAACACCATATATTTT. The full variable domain, its missing parts supplied by reference TRBV18 and TRBJ1-3, is NAGVMQNPRHLVRRRGQEARLRCSPMKGHSHVYWYRQLPEEGLKFMVYLQKENIIDESGMPKERFSAEFPKEGPSILRIQQVVRGDSAAYFCASSTQQGHGNTIYFGEGSWLTVV.

V usage is TRBV28 and J usage is TRBJ2-5; 11 positions agree with TRBD1. V shed 6 bases and J 4 bases; nucleotides not matched to a gene: 7. The germline V gene has CDR1 MDHEN and CDR2 SYDVKM. CDR3 length equals 15 residues. CDR3 residues: CASSWTGGSRETQYF. The CDR3 nucleotides are TGTGCCAGCAGCTGGACAGGGGGCTCGAGAGAGACCCAGTACTTC.

This clone was detected a few times. CDR3 in DNA: TGCGCCAGCAGCCAGCCGGACATAGGAGACACTGAAGCTTTCTTT. It is translated as CASSQPDIGDTEAFF. This chain links TRBV4-1 with TRBJ1-1; the D gene is possibly TRBD1 (5 bases). With 3 bases removed from V and 3 bases from J, the gap between germline ends came to 14 bases. The germline CDR1 and CDR2 sequences are MGHRA and YSYEKL. This CDR3 contains 15 residues.